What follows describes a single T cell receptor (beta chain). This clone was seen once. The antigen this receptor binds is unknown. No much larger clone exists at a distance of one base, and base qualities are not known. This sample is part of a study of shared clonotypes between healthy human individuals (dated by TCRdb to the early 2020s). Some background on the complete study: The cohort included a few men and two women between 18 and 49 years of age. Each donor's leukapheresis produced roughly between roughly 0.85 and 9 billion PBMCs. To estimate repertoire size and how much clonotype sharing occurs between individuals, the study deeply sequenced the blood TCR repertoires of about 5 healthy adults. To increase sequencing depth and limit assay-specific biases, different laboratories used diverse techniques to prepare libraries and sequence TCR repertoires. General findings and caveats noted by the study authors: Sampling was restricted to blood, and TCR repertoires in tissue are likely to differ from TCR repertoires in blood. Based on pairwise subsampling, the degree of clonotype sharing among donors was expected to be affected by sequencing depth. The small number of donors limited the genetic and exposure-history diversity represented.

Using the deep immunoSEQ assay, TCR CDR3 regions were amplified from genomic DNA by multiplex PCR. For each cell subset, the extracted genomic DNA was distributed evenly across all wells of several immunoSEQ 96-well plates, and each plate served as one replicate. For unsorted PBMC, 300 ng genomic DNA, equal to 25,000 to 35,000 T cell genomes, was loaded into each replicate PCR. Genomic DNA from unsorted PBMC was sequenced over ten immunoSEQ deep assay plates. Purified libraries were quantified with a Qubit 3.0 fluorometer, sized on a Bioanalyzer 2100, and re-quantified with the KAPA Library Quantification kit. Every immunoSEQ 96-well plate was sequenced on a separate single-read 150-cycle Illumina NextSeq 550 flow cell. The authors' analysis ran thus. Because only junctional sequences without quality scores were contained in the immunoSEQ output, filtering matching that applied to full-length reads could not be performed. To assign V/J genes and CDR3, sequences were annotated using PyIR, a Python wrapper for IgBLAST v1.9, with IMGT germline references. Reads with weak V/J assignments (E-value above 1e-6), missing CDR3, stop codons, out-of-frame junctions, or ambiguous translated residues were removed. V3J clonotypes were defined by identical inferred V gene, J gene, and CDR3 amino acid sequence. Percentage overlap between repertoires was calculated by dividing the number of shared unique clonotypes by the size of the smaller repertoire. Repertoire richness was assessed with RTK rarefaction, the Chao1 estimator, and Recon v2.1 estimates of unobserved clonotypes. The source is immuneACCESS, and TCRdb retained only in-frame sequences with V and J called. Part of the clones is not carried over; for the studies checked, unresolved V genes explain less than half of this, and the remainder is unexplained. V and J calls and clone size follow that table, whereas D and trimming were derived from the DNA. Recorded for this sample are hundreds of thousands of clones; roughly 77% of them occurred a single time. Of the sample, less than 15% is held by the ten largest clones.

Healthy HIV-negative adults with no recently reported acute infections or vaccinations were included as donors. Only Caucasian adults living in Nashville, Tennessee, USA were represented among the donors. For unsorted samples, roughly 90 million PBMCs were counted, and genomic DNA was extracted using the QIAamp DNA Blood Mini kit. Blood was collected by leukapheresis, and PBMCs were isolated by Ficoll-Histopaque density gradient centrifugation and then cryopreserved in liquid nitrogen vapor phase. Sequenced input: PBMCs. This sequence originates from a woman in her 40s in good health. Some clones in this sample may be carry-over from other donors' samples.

This receptor carries the CDR3 CSVVRDIRTDTQYF. The DNA is as follows: TGCAGCGTCGTCCGGGACATCCGCACAGATACGCAGTATTTT. This chain joins TRBV29-1 to TRBJ2-3, with a tentative D gene TRBD1 over 6 matching bases. The CDR3 contains 14 residues, cysteine and phenylalanine counted. Only CDR3 DNA remains: 42 bases, in frame from the first base. V loses 6 bases, J loses 1 base, and the germline ends lie 14 bases apart. Based on the germline V gene, the CDR1 and CDR2 sequences are SQVTM and ANQGSEA.